This record looks at one T cell receptor (beta chain) sequence and its context. The antigen is unknown. These data come from a study of post-analysis software for immune sequencing data. Study-wide findings and caveats: Controls had lower frequencies than patients of four or five TRBV segments, which included TRBV5-6, TRBV5-1 and TRBV20-1.

Tagging with unique molecular identifiers was a feature of the TCR beta cDNA libraries. TCRdb redid the calling of the PCR reads with MiXCR, one entry per CDR3 protein. The table includes about 460,000 distinct CDR3 sequences, roughly 45% detected once. V lost 0 bases to trimming and J lost 4 bases, with 12 bases between them. This CDR3 region has 15 residues. The germline gives CDR1 MGHRA, CDR2 YSYEKL. The sequenced sample consisted of blood. This clonotype originated in a girl aged 5-17 years with multiple sclerosis. This sequence joins TRBV4-1 and TRBJ2-5; D may correspond to TRBD1 or TRBD2 (5 bases each). This chain's CDR3 is CASSQDPGRGETQYF. In nucleotides, the CDR3 is TGCGCCAGCAGCCAAGACCCAGGGAGAGGAGAGACCCAGTACTTC.